This T cell receptor beta chain is from a study of T cells after yellow fever vaccination. Trimming took 6 bases from V and 2 from J; bases not matched to a gene: 6. The germline gives CDR1 MNHNS, CDR2 SASEGT. The CDR3 consists of 14 residues. This clonotype appeared a few times. Researchers made TCR cDNA using 5'RACE template switching, and this step added a universal primer site and UMIs. TCRdb re-derived calls from the 5' RACE reads in MiXCR, one entry per CDR3 protein. Of 500,000 to 650,000 distinct CDR3 sequences in the sample, roughly 12% were seen once. J is TRBJ1-1 and V is TRBV6-1; 7 bases match TRBD1. This specimen was PBMCs, taken on the day of the yellow fever booster vaccination. The sequence derives from a man aged 25-45 years who received the YFV17D yellow fever vaccine. The CDR3 is CASRGGQFNTEAFF. The CDR3 bases are TGTGCCAGCAGGGGGGGACAGTTTAACACTGAAGCTTTCTTT.